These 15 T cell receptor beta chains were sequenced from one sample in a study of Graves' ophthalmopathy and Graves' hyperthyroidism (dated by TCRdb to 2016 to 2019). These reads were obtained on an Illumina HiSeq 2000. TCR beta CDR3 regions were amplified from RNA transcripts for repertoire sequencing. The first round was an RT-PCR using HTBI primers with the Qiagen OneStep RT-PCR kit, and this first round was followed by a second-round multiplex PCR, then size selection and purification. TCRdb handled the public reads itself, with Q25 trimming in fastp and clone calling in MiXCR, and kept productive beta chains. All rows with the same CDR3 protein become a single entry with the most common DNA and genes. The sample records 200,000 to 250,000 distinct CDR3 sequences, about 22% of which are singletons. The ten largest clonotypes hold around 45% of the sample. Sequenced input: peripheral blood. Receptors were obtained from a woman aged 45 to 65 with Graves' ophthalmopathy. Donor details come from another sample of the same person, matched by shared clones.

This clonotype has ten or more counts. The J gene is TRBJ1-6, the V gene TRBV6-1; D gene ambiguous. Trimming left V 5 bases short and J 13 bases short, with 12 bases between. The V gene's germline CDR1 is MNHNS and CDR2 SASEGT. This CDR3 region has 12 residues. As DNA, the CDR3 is TGTGCCAGCAGTTATGCGGGTCGGCCCCTCCACTTT. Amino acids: CASSYAGRPLHF.

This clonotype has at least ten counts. The CDR3 DNA reads as TGTGCCAGTAGCATCCTTCGTGGGACAGTTCACGAGCAGTACTTC. Translation: CASSILRGTVHEQYF. The gene calls are TRBV19 and TRBJ2-7; TRBD1 agrees at 7 bases. The CDR3 is 15 amino acids. Germline V gene sequence: CDR1 LNHDA, CDR2 SQIVND (reference sequence). The ends lost 6 bases at V and 5 bases at J; junction bases unmatched: 13.

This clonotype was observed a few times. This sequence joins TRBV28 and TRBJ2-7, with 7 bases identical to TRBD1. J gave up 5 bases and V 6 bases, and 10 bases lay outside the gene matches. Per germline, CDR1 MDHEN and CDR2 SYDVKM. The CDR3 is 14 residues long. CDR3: CASSHSYRGHEQYF. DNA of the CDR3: TGTGCCAGCAGCCACTCATACAGGGGCCACGAGCAGTACTTC.

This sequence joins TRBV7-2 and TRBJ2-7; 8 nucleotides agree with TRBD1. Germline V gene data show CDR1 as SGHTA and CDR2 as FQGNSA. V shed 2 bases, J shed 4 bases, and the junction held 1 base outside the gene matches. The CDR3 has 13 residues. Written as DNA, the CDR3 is TGTGCCAGCAGCTTACAGGGGGCGTACGAGCAGTACTTC. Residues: CASSLQGAYEQYF.

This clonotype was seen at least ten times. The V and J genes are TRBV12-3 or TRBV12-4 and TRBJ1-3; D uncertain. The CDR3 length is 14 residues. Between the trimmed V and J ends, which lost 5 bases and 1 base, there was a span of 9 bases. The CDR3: CASSRQVSGNTIYF. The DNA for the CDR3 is TGTGCCAGCAGTCGCCAGGTGTCTGGAAACACCATATATTTT.

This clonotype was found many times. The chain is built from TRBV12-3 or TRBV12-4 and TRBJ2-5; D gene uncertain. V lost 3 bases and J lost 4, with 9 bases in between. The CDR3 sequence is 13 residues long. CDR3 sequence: CASSLLLGETQYF. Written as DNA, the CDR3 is TGTGCCAGCAGTTTGCTGCTCGGAGAGACCCAGTACTTC.

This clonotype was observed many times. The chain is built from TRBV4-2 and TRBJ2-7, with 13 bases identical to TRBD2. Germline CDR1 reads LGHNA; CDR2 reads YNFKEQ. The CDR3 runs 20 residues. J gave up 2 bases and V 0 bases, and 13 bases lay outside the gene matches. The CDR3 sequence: CASSQDGWTSGSGAPYEQYF. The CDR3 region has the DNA TGTGCCAGCAGCCAAGATGGTTGGACTAGCGGGAGTGGGGCCCCCTACGAGCAGTACTTC.

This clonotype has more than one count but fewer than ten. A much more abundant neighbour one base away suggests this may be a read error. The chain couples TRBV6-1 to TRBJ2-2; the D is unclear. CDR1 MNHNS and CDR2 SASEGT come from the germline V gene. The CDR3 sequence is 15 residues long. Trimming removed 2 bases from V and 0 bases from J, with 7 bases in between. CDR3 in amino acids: CASSELVPNTGELFF. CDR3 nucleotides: TGTGCCAGCAGTGAACTAGTGCCGAACACCGGGGAGCTGTTTTTT.

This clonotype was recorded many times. The CDR3 loop reads CASSHGTGTSNQPQHF. CDR3 DNA sequence: TGTGCCAGCAGCCACGGGACAGGGACGAGCAATCAGCCCCAGCATTTT. This sequence joins TRBV4-2 and TRBJ1-5; 9 bases fit TRBD1. CDR3 length: 16 amino acids. The V gene end was trimmed by 3 bases and the J gene end by 1 base; junction bases not matched to a gene: 4. The V gene's germline CDR1 is LGHNA and CDR2 YNFKEQ.

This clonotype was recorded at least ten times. CDR3 sequence reads: CASSLYGTAHEQYF. CDR3 in DNA: TGTGCCAGCAGCTTGTATGGGACAGCTCACGAGCAGTACTTC. V usage is TRBV5-5 and J usage is TRBJ2-7; 7 bases map to TRBD1. Germline CDR1 reads SGHKS; CDR2 reads YYEKEE (reference sequence). This CDR3 spans 14 amino acids. Trimming cost V 1 base and J 5 bases; bases outside gene matches: 6.

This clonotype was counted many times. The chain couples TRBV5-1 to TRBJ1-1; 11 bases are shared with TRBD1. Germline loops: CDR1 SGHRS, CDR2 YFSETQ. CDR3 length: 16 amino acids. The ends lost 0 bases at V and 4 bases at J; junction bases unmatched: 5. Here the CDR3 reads CASSLVQGQGGTEAFF. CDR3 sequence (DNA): TGCGCCAGCAGCTTGGTGCAGGGACAGGGGGGCACTGAAGCTTTCTTT.

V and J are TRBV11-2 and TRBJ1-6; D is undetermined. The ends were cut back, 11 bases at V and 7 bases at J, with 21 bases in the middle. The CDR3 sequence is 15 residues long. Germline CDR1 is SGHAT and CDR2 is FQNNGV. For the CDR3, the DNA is TGTGCCGCGAACAAACAGCCATACGCAAATTCACCCCTCCACTTT. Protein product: CAANKQPYANSPLHF.

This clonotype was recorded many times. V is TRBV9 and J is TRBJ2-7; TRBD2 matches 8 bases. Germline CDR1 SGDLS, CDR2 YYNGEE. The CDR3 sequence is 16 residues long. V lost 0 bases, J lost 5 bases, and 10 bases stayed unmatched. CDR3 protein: CASSVGYSGSFDEQYF. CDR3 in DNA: TGTGCCAGCAGCGTAGGGTACAGCGGGAGTTTCGACGAGCAGTACTTC.

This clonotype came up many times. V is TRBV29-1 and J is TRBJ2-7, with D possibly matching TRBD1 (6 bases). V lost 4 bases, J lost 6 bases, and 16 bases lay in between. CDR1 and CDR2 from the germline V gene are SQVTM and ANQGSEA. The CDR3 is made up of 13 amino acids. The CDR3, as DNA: TGCAGCGTTGTGTCAACAGGGCCTAGCGAGCAGTACTTC. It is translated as CSVVSTGPSEQYF.

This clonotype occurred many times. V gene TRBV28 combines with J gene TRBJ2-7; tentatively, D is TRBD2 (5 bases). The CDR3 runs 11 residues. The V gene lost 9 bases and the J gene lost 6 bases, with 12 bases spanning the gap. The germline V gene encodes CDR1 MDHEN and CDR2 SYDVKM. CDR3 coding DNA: TGTGCCAGTCCGTCGGGATCCGAGCAGTACTTC. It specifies CASPSGSEQYF.